Below are 15 T cell receptor beta chains sequenced from a single sample in a study of Ad26.COV2.S vaccination and SARS-CoV-2 variants. The treatment was: about 20 received Ad26.COV2.S at low or high dose, single or two shots; several received placebo; per-sample allocation not given. At day 63 after the first vaccine or placebo injection, samples were drawn. Only in-frame clones appear in the TCRdb table, and some are missing; sequencing was by immunoSEQ multiplex PCR. The sample gives over 250,000 clones, approximately 89% of which show up once; approximately 3.4% is in the top ten. The sequencing here drew on peripheral blood, taken in a trial of Ad26.COV2.S vaccine versus placebo. These receptors originate from a person aged 18 to 65 who received the Ad26.COV2.S COVID-19 vaccine or a placebo.

In regard to this clone: Other DNA sequences within the sample encode an identical CDR3. This chain joins TRBV28 and TRBJ1-2, with TRBD1 identical over 11 bases. V dropped 5 bases and J dropped 8; count of bases not matched to a gene: 16. The CDR3 has 17 residues. CDR1 and CDR2 from the germline V gene are MDHEN and SYDVKM. The CDR3 reads CASSLIGTGTGGYGYTF. The CDR3 DNA reads TGTGCCAGCAGTCTAATCGGAACCGGGACAGGGGGATACGGCTACACCTTC.

The CDR3 DNA follows: TGCGCCAGCAGCTTCGAGGGTAGGAGTGAAAGCGAGCAGTACTTC. This sequence encodes CASSFEGRSESEQYF. The J gene is TRBJ2-7, the V gene TRBV5-1; possible D gene TRBD2, 5 bases. Germline lookup yields CDR1 SGHRS and CDR2 YFSETQ. This CDR3 contains 15 residues. The germline V and J ends were trimmed by 2 bases and 6 bases, with 18 bases remaining between them.

This chain connects TRBV18 to TRBJ2-7; a possible D gene is TRBD1 (5 bases). Germline-derived CDR1 and CDR2 are KGHSH and LQKENI. The V gene lost 0 bases and the J gene lost 3 bases, with 12 bases spanning the gap. This CDR3 region has 15 residues. The CDR3 region has the DNA TGTGCCAGCTCACCACCGTTCACAGGCAACTACGAGCAGTACTTC. Its protein product is CASSPPFTGNYEQYF.

This clone was detected only a few times. The J gene is TRBJ1-1, the V gene TRBV5-6; D is unclear. CDR3 length equals 14 residues. The V gene's germline CDR1 is SGHDT and CDR2 YYEEEE. V shed 6 bases and J shed 0 bases, with 12 bases lying between them. The CDR3 region has the DNA TGTGCCAGCATAATTGCTTCGATGAACACTGAAGCTTTCTTT. Amino acids: CASIIASMNTEAFF.

This chain links TRBV6-4 with TRBJ2-3; 7 bases match TRBD2. CDR1 is MRHNA and CDR2 is SNTAGT in the germline V gene. The trim removed 1 base at V and 4 bases at J, leaving 8 bases unmatched. The CDR3 sequence is 16 residues long. The CDR3 sequence: CASSDLGGGPADTQYF. DNA of the CDR3: TGTGCCAGCAGTGACTTGGGGGGAGGGCCAGCAGATACGCAGTATTTT.

The J gene is TRBJ1-1, the V gene TRBV27; possible D gene TRBD1, 5 bases. Germline V gene lookup returns CDR1 MNHEY and CDR2 SMNVEV (reference sequence). The CDR3 sequence is 13 residues long. Trimming took 3 bases from V and 4 from J, leaving 9 bases between them. CDR3 nucleotides: TGTGCCAGCAGTTTTTCAGGGTTCACTGAAGCTTTCTTT. This sequence encodes CASSFSGFTEAFF.

This clone has only one observation. The genes are TRBV12-3 or TRBV12-4 and TRBJ2-3; 8 bases are shared with TRBD1. The ends lost 6 bases at V and 5 bases at J; junction bases unmatched: 4. The CDR3 runs 13 residues. The DNA for the CDR3 is TGTGCCAGCAGCCGACAGGGGTTAGATACGCAGTATTTT. Its protein is CASSRQGLDTQYF.

The rearrangement links TRBV7-3 to TRBJ1-3; 7 positions agree with TRBD1. Looked up from germline, CDR1 is SGHTA and CDR2 is FQGTGA. The CDR3 extends over 18 amino acids. V dropped 4 bases and J dropped 0; count of bases not matched to a gene: 12. The CDR3 region has the DNA TGTGCCAGCAGCTCTACCGGGACAGCAATTACCTCTGGAAACACCATATATTTT. It codes for CASSSTGTAITSGNTIYF.

The chain recombines TRBV6-5 with TRBJ1-1, with TRBD1 identical over 7 bases. The germline CDR1 and CDR2 sequences are MNHEY and SVGAGI. The CDR3 extends over 15 amino acids. V shed 8 bases, J shed 5 bases, and the junction held 14 bases outside the gene matches. The CDR3, as DNA: TGTGCCAGCGTTAAACAGGGGCTTCGAAGGACTGAAGCTTTCTTT. Translation gives CASVKQGLRRTEAFF.

The J gene is TRBJ1-1, the V gene TRBV3-1 (or the pseudogene TRBV3-2); D perhaps matches TRBD1 (5 bases). Germline V gives CDR1 LGHDT, CDR2 YNNKEL (reference sequence). The V end was cut by 1 base, the J end by 5 bases, with 17 bases between. The CDR3 contains 16 residues. DNA for the CDR3: TGTGCCAGCAGCCAAGCCCCCCTCTCCGGGGGGACTGAAGCTTTCTTT. Amino acid sequence: CASSQAPLSGGTEAFF.

This clone was counted a few times. CDR3 residues: CASSEYVEGNSPLHF. CDR3 nucleotides: TGTGCCAGCAGTGAATACGTGGAGGGTAATTCACCCCTCCACTTT. The chain carries TRBV2 and TRBJ1-6; D not certain. V gave up 2 bases and J gave up 6 bases, with 11 bases separating them. CDR1 SNHLY and CDR2 FYNNEI come from the germline V gene. This CDR3 region has 15 residues.

V gene TRBV6-5 combines with J gene TRBJ2-7; the match to TRBD1 covers 7 bases. J gave up 2 bases and V 2 bases, and 6 bases lay outside the gene matches. The CDR3 runs to 15 residues. CDR1 MNHEY and CDR2 SVGAGI come from the germline V gene. DNA of the CDR3: TGTGCCAGCAGTTACCGGGACAGTAGTACCTACGAGCAGTACTTC. This gives the protein CASSYRDSSTYEQYF.

V and J are TRBV10-3 and TRBJ2-1, with D possibly matching TRBD2 (6 bases). Between the trimmed V and J ends, which lost 3 bases and 8 bases, there was a span of 20 bases. The CDR3 sequence is 16 residues long. Germline assignment: CDR1 ENHRY and CDR2 SYGVKD. CDR3 in amino acids: CAISDRDSLRSDEQFF. The CDR3 nucleotides are TGTGCCATCAGTGATCGGGACTCCCTAAGGTCCGATGAGCAGTTCTTC.

The chain combines TRBV9 with TRBJ2-7; the D gene is possibly TRBD1 (5 bases). Looked up from germline, CDR1 is SGDLS and CDR2 is YYNGEE. CDR3 length equals 16 residues. The ends were cut back, 6 bases at V and 2 bases at J, with 21 bases in the middle. The CDR3 nucleotides are TGTGCCAGCACCCCTGGTGGGGCAGGCTTTGCCTACGAGCAGTACTTC. This sequence encodes CASTPGGAGFAYEQYF.

The chain employs TRBV7-2 and TRBJ1-3, with 9 positions matching TRBD1. The length of the CDR3 is 19 residues. Germline V gene sequence: CDR1 SGHTA, CDR2 FQGNSA. V gave up 1 base and J gave up 1 base; unmatched junction bases: 11. The CDR3 is CASSLVALGQGTSGNTIYF. DNA for the CDR3: TGTGCCAGCAGCTTAGTGGCGTTGGGACAGGGAACATCTGGAAACACCATATATTTT.